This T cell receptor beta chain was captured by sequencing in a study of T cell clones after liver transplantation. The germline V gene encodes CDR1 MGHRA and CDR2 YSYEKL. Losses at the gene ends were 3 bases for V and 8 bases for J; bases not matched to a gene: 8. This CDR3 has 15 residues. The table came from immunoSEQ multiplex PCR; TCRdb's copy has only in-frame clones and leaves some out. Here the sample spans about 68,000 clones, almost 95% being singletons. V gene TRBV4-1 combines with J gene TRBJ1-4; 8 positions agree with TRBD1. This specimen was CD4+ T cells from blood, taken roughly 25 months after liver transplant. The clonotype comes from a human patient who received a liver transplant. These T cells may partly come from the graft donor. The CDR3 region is CASSQHGTGGEKLFF. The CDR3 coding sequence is TGCGCCAGCAGCCAGCACGGGACAGGTGGGGAAAAACTGTTTTTT.